This section outlines one T cell receptor beta chain sequence together with its context. The data were produced by immunoSEQ multiplex PCR, yet TCRdb's version contains in-frame clones alone and is incomplete. The sample carries under 85,000 clones, around 94% recorded once. This record belongs to a study of control samples from healthy donors and cancer patients. Trimming removed 1 base from V and 5 bases from J, with 2 bases in between. This CDR3 region has 11 residues. The source of this sequence is a woman in her thirties or forties in good health. The V gene is TRBV12-3 or TRBV12-4, the J gene TRBJ2-5; D remains unclear. Input material: blood. As DNA, the CDR3 is TGTGCCAGCAGTTTAGGGGAGACCCAGTACTTC. It specifies CASSLGETQYF.